The subject of this entry is one T cell receptor (beta chain). Its antigen is currently unknown. The sample is drawn from a study of radiotherapy plus CTLA-4 blockade in lung cancer. Clones were sequenced by immunoSEQ multiplex PCR, and TCRdb holds only the in-frame ones, with some missing. The table lists some 80,000 clones, more than 80% of them singletons, with about 0.79% in the top ten. General observations from the study: Radiotherapy with ipilimumab was followed by blood expansion of tumor-derived clones.

The material was peripheral blood, obtained from a patient treated with radiotherapy plus ipilimumab. This clonotype was obtained from a human donor with non-small cell lung cancer who had stable disease on radiotherapy plus ipilimumab.

The DNA for the CDR3 is TGTGCCTGGAGTGTACGGGGTACCGGGGAGCTGTTTTTT. This encodes CAWSVRGTGELFF. The chain employs TRBV30 and TRBJ2-2, with TRBD2 as a possible D gene (5 bases). Germline V CDR1 and CDR2: GTSNPN, SVGIG (reference sequence). Deletions cut 0 bases from V and 5 bases from J, with 7 bases between. The CDR3 is 13 amino acids. Variable domain in full (rest from reference TRBV30 and TRBJ2-2): SQTIHQWPATLVQPVGSPLSLECTVEGTSNPNLYWYRQAAGRGLQLLFYSVGIGQISSEVPQNLSASRPQDRQFILSSKKLLLSDSGFYLCAWSVRGTGELFFGEGSRLTVL.